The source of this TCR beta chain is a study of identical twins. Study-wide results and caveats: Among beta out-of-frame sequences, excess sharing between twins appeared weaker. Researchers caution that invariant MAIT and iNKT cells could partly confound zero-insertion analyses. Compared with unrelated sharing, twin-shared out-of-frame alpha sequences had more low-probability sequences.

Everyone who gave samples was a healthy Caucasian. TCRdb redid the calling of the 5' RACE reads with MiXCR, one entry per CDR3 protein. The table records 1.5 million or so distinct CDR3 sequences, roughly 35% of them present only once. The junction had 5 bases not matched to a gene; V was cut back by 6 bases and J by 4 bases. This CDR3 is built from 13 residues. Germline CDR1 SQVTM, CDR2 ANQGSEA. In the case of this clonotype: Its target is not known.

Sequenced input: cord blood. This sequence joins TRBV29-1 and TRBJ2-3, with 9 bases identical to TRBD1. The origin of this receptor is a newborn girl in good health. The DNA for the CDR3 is TGCAGCGTGAGACAGGGGGGACCAGATACGCAGTATTTT. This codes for CSVRQGGPDTQYF.